The clone carrying this TCR beta chain has a handful of counts. Its antigen is undetermined. After template switching added a universal primer site, the resulting cDNA carried unique molecular identifiers. TCRdb used MiXCR to reprocess the 5' RACE reads, holding one entry per CDR3 protein. The profile covers roughly 570,000 distinct CDR3 sequences, with 9.6% appearing a single time and roughly 3.2% taken by the ten largest. There are 18 residues in the CDR3. Germline CDR1 SGHVS, CDR2 FQNEAQ. V shed 0 bases and J shed 0 bases, with 12 bases lying between them. This entry is derived from a study of identical twins. Study-level findings and limits: The more abundant beta clonotypes in cord blood had fewer insertions, and memory repertoires did not show this. Compared with unrelated sharing, twin-shared out-of-frame alpha sequences had more low-probability sequences. Diverse VJ usage suggested most zero-insertion clonotypes were not invariant T cells.

This sample also appeared in a second study, on yellow fever vaccine responses in identical twins.

Material: PBMCs. The V and J genes are TRBV7-8 and TRBJ2-6; D is uncertain. The receptor comes from a woman under 30 in good health. The DNA of the CDR3 is TGTGCCAGCAGCTTAGCGCTCGTCAGTTCCTCTGGGGCCAACGTCCTGACTTTC. This translates into CASSLALVSSSGANVLTF.